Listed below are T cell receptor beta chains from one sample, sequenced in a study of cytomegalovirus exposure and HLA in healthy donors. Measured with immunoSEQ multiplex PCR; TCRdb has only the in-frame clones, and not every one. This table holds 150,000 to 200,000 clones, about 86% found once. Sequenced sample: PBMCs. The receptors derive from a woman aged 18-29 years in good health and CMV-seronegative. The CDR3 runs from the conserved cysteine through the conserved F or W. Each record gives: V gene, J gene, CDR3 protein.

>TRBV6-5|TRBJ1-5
CASRAGTVNQPQHF
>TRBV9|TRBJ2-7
CASSVQGQSYEQYF
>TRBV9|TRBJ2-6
CASSGWFGANVLTF
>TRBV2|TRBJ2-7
CASSDVMRPYEQYF
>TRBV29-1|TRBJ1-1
CSATSGGAFF
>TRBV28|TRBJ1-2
CASSRGTGYSYTF
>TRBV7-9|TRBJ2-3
CASSFGQGALDTQYF
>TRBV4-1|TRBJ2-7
CASSQESNGILRRQYF
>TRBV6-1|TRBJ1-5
CASSEVLGRGSNQPQHF
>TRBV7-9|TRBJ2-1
CASSLGTSRIF
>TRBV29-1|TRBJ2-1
CSVETSGSIDEQFF
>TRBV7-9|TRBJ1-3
CASSLGAGNTIYF
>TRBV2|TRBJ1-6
CATLSGGSPLHF
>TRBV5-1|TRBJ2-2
CASSTSGSYTGELFF